Below are 7 T cell receptor beta chains sequenced from a single sample in a study of PD-1 blockade in classical Hodgkin lymphoma. Repertoires were generated with immunoSEQ multiplex PCR, while TCRdb's copy carries only in-frame clones and drops some. The sample holds approximately 20,000 clones, approximately 87% seen once. The sample's time point: cycle 4 day 1 (C4D1), after more than 5 weeks of nivolumab. Each of the patients experienced relapse following autologous stem cell transplantation, and their brentuximab vedotin exposure differed. The study purified CD4+ T cells from thawed PBMCs using magnetic negative selection. Sequencing used CD4+ T cells from blood, obtained before the fourth cycle of nivolumab. Source of these receptors: a human donor with classical Hodgkin lymphoma.

The V call is TRBV7-9, the J call TRBJ2-2; a weak D match, TRBD1 (5 bases). The ends were cut back, 2 bases at V and 4 bases at J, with 20 bases in the middle. CDR1 is SEHNR, CDR2 FQNEAQ, per germline (reference sequence). This CDR3 comprises 18 residues. The CDR3 here is CASSLRELVGQSTGELFF. The CDR3 DNA follows: TGTGCCAGCAGCTTACGAGAACTGGTGGGGCAGTCCACCGGGGAGCTGTTTTTT.

In regard to this clone: This sample also contains other DNA sequences that code for the same CDR3. The chain combines TRBV18 with TRBJ2-1, with 7 bases matching TRBD1. V gave up 1 base and J gave up 7 bases; unmatched junction bases: 4. The CDR3 covers 14 residues. Per germline, CDR1 KGHSH and CDR2 LQKENI. DNA of the CDR3: TGTGCCAGCTCACCACGAGGGACAGTAAATGAGCAGTTCTTC. Its protein product is CASSPRGTVNEQFF.

This clone was seen once. The V and J genes are TRBV6-5 and TRBJ2-5; TRBD1 agrees at 9 bases. The CDR3 runs 16 residues. V lost 2 bases and J lost 2; bases outside the gene matches: 6. Per the germline V gene, CDR1 is MNHEY and CDR2 is SVGAGI. The CDR3 sequence: CASSYHRGTGQETQYF. In DNA form, the CDR3 reads TGTGCCAGCAGTTACCACCGCGGGACAGGGCAAGAGACCCAGTACTTC.

This clone was counted a single time. This chain connects TRBV6-1 to TRBJ2-3; D is uncertain. This CDR3 has 11 residues. The V end lost 4 bases, the J end lost 9 bases, and 8 bases lay between the germline ends. Germline loops: CDR1 MNHNS, CDR2 SASEGT. The CDR3 protein is CASSAVGTQYF. The CDR3 DNA follows: TGTGCCAGCAGTGCCGTAGGAACGCAGTATTTT.

The J gene is TRBJ1-2, the V gene TRBV20-1; D is ambiguous. The germline gives CDR1 DFQATT, CDR2 SNEGSKA (reference sequence). Deletions cut 3 bases from V and 8 bases from J, with 10 bases between. CDR3 length equals 11 residues. DNA for the CDR3: TGCAGTGCTAGGGAAAATCAGGGCTACACCTTC. Translated, it gives CSARENQGYTF.

J is TRBJ1-5 and V is TRBV19, with 8 bases that match TRBD1. Germline values: CDR1 LNHDA, CDR2 SQIVND (reference sequence). V was clipped by 4 bases and J by 2 bases; unmatched bases: 1. This CDR3 has 14 amino acids. The CDR3 coding sequence is TGTGCCAGTAGTAGGGGACAGGGCAATCAGCCCCAGCATTTT. Translating it yields CASSRGQGNQPQHF.

This clone has only one observation. The chain recombines TRBV29-1 with TRBJ1-5, with D hard to call. Germline V gene sequence: CDR1 SQVTM, CDR2 ANQGSEA. This CDR3 region has 12 residues. The V gene lost 6 bases and the J gene lost 0 bases, with 6 bases spanning the gap. The DNA of the CDR3 is TGCAGCGTCCCTTATAGCAATCAGCCCCAGCATTTT. It specifies CSVPYSNQPQHF.